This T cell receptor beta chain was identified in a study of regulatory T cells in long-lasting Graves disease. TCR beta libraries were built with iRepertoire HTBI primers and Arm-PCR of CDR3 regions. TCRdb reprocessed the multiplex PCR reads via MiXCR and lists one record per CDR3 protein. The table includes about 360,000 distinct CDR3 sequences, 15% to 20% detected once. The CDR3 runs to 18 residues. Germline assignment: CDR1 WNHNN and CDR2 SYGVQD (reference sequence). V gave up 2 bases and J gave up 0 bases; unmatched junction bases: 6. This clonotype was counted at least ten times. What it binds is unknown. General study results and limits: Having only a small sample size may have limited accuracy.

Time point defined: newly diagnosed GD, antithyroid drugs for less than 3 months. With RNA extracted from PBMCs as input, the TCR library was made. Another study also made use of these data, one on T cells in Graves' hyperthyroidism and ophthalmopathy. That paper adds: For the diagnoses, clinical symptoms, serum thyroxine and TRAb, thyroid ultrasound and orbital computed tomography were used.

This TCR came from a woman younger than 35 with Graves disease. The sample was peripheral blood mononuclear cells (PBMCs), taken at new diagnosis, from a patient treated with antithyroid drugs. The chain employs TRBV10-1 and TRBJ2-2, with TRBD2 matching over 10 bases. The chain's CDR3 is CASSEGASGGSNTGELFF. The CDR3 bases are TGCGCCAGCAGTGAGGGTGCTAGCGGGGGCTCGAACACCGGGGAGCTGTTTTTT.